This entry lists 3 T cell receptor beta chains sequenced from one sample in a study of shared clonotypes between healthy human individuals. Profiled with immunoSEQ multiplex PCR; TCRdb holds only in-frame clones, not every one. The sample holds fewer than 350,000 clones, around 87% seen once. The sequencing sample was made of memory CD8+ T cells sorted from blood. Subset meaning: CD45RO+ cells pooled with CCR7-negative TemRA cells. The receptor set was obtained from a man between 18 and 29 years old in good health.

The CDR3 is CAIRGLATDTQYF. The CDR3 DNA sequence: TGTGCCATCAGGGGACTAGCCACAGATACGCAGTATTTT. J is TRBJ2-3 and V is TRBV10-3; 9 nucleotides agree with TRBD2. V lost 6 bases to trimming and J lost 2 bases; unmatched junction nucleotides: 0. The CDR3 contains 13 residues. Germline CDR1 ENHRY, CDR2 SYGVKD.

This chain links TRBV5-6 with TRBJ2-7; a weak D match, TRBD1 (5 bases). The length of the CDR3 is 15 residues. V lost 0 bases to trimming and J lost 3 bases, with 13 bases between them. Looked up from germline, CDR1 is SGHDT and CDR2 is YYEEEE. CDR3 sequence (DNA): TGTGCCAGCAGCTTGGAAGGGCAGGGATTCTACGAGCAGTACTTC. Its translation: CASSLEGQGFYEQYF.

This clone was seen a single time. The chain couples TRBV5-8 to TRBJ1-4; the D is unclear. The CDR3 runs 14 residues. The germline V gene has CDR1 SGHTS and CDR2 YDEGEE. Trimming stripped 4 bases from V and 8 bases from J, with 15 bases between. The DNA for the CDR3 is TGTGCCAGCAGCGGGGTTAACCTGGTGGAAAAACTGTTTTTT. Protein sequence: CASSGVNLVEKLFF.